This entry describes one T cell receptor beta chain. With 6 bases removed from V and 5 bases from J, the gap between germline ends came to 11 bases. In germline, CDR1 is SQVTM, CDR2 ANQGSEA. The CDR3 covers 11 residues. Some clones are missing from TCRdb's copy, which holds only in-frame ones; the method was immunoSEQ multiplex PCR. The repertoire holds roughly 48,000 clones, with 75% to 90% as singletons. This record belongs to a study of radiotherapy plus CTLA-4 blockade in lung cancer. The origin of this receptor is a human donor with non-small cell lung cancer who had stable disease on radiotherapy plus ipilimumab. The V call is TRBV29-1, the J call TRBJ2-7; perhaps TRBD2 as D (5 bases). The sequencing used peripheral blood, collected from a patient treated with radiotherapy plus ipilimumab. The CDR3 protein is CSVGEGNEQYF. The CDR3 DNA follows: TGCAGCGTCGGCGAGGGAAACGAGCAGTACTTC.